Reported below is one T cell receptor (beta chain). These data come from a study of blood T cell repertoires in COVID-19. Method: immunoSEQ multiplex PCR; TCRdb's copy keeps in-frame clones and lacks some. The sample holds tens of thousands of clones, under 90% seen once. Germline values: CDR1 SGDLS, CDR2 YYNGEE. The CDR3 covers 14 residues. V shed 2 bases, J shed 8 bases, and the junction held 6 bases outside the gene matches. The gene calls are TRBV9 and TRBJ1-2; 10 bases agree with TRBD1. The sequence derives from a human donor in a cohort sampled during active COVID-19. Sequencing was done on a sample of peripheral blood. This CDR3 is CASSVRDRGGGYTF. The DNA of the CDR3 is TGTGCCAGCAGCGTTAGGGACAGGGGTGGGGGCTACACCTTC.